What follows describes a single T cell receptor beta chain. V was clipped by 6 bases and J by 4 bases, with 10 bases between them. There are 13 residues in the CDR3. Germline lookup yields CDR1 MNHNY and CDR2 SVGAGI (reference sequence). The entry originates in a study of technical replicates of blood from a handful of donors. Clones were sequenced by immunoSEQ multiplex PCR, and TCRdb holds only the in-frame ones, with some missing. The sample has about 100,000 clones, around 96% seen once. The chain links TRBV6-6 to TRBJ1-5, with D possibly matching TRBD1 (6 bases). Sequencing input: T cells isolated from PBMCs. The TCR was taken from a human donor in good health. DNA for the CDR3: TGTGCCAGCAGGCACAGGGATAATCAGCCCCAGCATTTT. Its protein is CASRHRDNQPQHF.